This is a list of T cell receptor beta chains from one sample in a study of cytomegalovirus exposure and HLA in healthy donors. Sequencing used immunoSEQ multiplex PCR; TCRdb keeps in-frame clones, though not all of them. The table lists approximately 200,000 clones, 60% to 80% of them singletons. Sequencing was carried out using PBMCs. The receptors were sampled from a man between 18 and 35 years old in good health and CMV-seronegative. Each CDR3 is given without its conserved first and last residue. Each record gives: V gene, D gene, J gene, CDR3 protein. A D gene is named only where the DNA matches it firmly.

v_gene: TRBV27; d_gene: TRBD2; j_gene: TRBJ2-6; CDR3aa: ASSARLADRSGANVLT
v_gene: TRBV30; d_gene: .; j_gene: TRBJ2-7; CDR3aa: AWGTRGRGLEQY
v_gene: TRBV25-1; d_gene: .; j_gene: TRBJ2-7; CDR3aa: ASRRRGTIKQY
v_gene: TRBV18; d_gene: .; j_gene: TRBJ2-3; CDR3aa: ASSPRAESDTQY
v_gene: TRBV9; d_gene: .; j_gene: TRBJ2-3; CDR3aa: ASSLLGRPSTVATDTQY
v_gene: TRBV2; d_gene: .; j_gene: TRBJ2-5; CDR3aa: ASSVGGSETQY
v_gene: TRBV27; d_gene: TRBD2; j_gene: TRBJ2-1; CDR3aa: ASSLLGGRATYNEQF
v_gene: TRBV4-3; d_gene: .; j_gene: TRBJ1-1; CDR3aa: ASSQRTANTEAF
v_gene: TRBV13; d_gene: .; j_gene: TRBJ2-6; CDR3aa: ASSRKKGASGANVLT
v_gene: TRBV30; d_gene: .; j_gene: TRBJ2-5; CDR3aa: ALDGGPETQY
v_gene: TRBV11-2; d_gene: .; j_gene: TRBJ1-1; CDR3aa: ASRQGWKNTEAF
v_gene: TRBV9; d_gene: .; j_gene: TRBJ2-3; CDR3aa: ASSVDGTGPLFSTDTQY
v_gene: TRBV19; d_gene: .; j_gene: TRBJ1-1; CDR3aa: ASRPTSWNTEAF